One and the same sample provided the 28 T cell receptor beta chains below, sequenced in a study of shared clonotypes between healthy human individuals (TCRdb year 2020). To prepare the library, the immunoSEQ multiplex PCR assay was applied. TCRdb's version of the immuneACCESS table is confined to in-frame rearrangements and falls short of the full clone set. An unresolved V gene accounts for under half of the shortfall where checked; the remainder is of unknown origin. A total of around 1.9 million clones appear in this sample, over 85% of them only once. The ten largest account for around 1.7% of the sample. CD8 naive samples consisted of CD45RO-negative cells that were positively selected for CCR7, yielding a CD45RA+CCR7+ population without TemRA cells. Sequencing was done on a sample of naive CD8+ T cells from PBMCs. Read against the paper, the sample's cell subset or site label means: CD45RA+CCR7+. The source is a man between 18 and 29 years old in good health. Some clones in this sample may be carry-over from other donors' samples.

This chain joins TRBV27 and TRBJ2-7; 10 bases fit TRBD2. The V and J ends lost 2 bases and 2 bases, in that order; junction bases with no gene match: 3. The CDR3 consists of 15 residues. Germline CDR1 MNHEY, CDR2 SMNVEV (reference sequence). CDR3 protein: CASSLASGRTYEQYF. Written as DNA, the CDR3 is TGTGCCAGCAGTTTAGCTAGCGGGAGAACCTACGAGCAGTACTTC.

The chain carries TRBV5-8 and TRBJ2-7; 7 bases are a match to TRBD1. V was pared by 5 bases and J by 1 base, with 3 bases of the junction left unmatched. The CDR3 sequence is 13 residues long. CDR1 is SGHTS and CDR2 is YDEGEE in the germline V gene. The DNA for the CDR3 is TGTGCCAGCAGAGGGACAGTTTCCTACGAGCAGTACTTC. This sequence encodes CASRGTVSYEQYF.

The chain carries TRBV27 and TRBJ2-4; D tentatively fits TRBD1 or TRBD2 (5 bases each). CDR1 MNHEY and CDR2 SMNVEV come from the germline V gene (reference sequence). V lost 2 bases, J lost 0 bases, and 8 bases lay in between. There are 15 residues in the CDR3. As DNA, the CDR3 is TGTGCCAGCAGTTTAGGGGGTCCAGCCAAAAACATTCAGTACTTC. Translation gives CASSLGGPAKNIQYF.

The rearrangement joins TRBV2 to TRBJ2-7, with D possibly being TRBD2 (5 bases). V was pared by 2 bases and J by 6 bases, with 20 bases between. Germline CDR1 and CDR2: SNHLY and FYNNEI. The CDR3 is 16 residues long. The CDR3 nucleotides are TGTGCCAGCAGTGAACTGTGGATTACGAGACGGGGCGAGCAGTACTTC. Protein sequence: CASSELWITRRGEQYF.

V and J are TRBV7-2 and TRBJ1-2, with 7 nucleotides matching TRBD1. After removal of 4 bases from V and 6 bases from J, the junction contained 8 bases not matched to a gene. Germline V lookup: CDR1 SGHTA, CDR2 FQGNSA. This CDR3 is 14 amino acids long. CDR3 region: CASSSSVGQNGYTF. The CDR3 nucleotides are TGTGCCAGCAGCTCTAGCGTGGGACAGAATGGCTACACCTTC.

V usage is TRBV9 and J usage is TRBJ2-1; D remains unclear. The CDR3 contains 13 residues. The germline CDR1 and CDR2 sequences are SGDLS and YYNGEE. Trimming took 2 bases from V and 8 from J, leaving 11 bases between them. The CDR3 protein is CASSVRLGDEQFF. The CDR3 DNA is TGTGCCAGCAGCGTCAGACTTGGCGATGAGCAGTTCTTC.

J is TRBJ1-1 and V is TRBV25-1; D gene unclear. Trimming cost V 8 bases and J 0 bases, with 16 bases left between them. CDR1 and CDR2 from the germline V gene are MGHDK and SYGVNS. This CDR3 contains 15 residues. Here the CDR3 DNA reads TGTGCCAGCCGCCCCCTGGACGGAATGAACACTGAAGCTTTCTTT. Amino acids: CASRPLDGMNTEAFF.

This clone was seen more than once but under ten times. The chain employs TRBV19 and TRBJ1-5; unclear D gene. From germline, CDR1 is LNHDA and CDR2 SQIVND (reference sequence). The V gene lost 7 bases and the J gene lost 1 base, with 14 bases spanning the gap. CDR3 length equals 15 residues. This CDR3 reads CASTHRDGSNQPQHF. The CDR3 DNA reads TGTGCCAGTACCCACAGAGATGGAAGCAATCAGCCCCAGCATTTT.

This clone was detected once. In the same sample, other DNA sequences code for this CDR3. This sequence joins TRBV13 and TRBJ2-3, with 14 bases matching TRBD2. CDR3 length: 16 amino acids. Germline V CDR1 and CDR2: PRHDT, FYEKMQ (reference sequence). Trimming removed 5 bases from V and 3 bases from J; junction bases left unmatched: 4. CDR3: CASSTRLAGGTDTQYF. CDR3 coding DNA: TGTGCCAGCAGCACCAGACTAGCGGGAGGGACAGATACGCAGTATTTT.

The CDR3 bases are TGTGCCAGCAGTTTACGCCAGGGAAGGGGCTACACCTTC. Its translation is CASSLRQGRGYTF. The V and J genes are TRBV27 and TRBJ1-2, with D perhaps TRBD1 (5 bases). Trimming removed 2 bases from V and 8 bases from J, with 12 bases in between. The CDR3 is made up of 13 amino acids. Germline V gene sequence: CDR1 MNHEY, CDR2 SMNVEV (reference sequence).

With respect to this clone: The junction departs from germline at one end; a sequencing error may be responsible. The chain combines TRBV6-5 with TRBJ1-3, with unresolved D. CDR3 length: 14 residues. From germline, CDR1 is MNHEY and CDR2 SVGAGI. The CDR3 DNA follows: TGTGCCACCAGTATTCTGAGCTCTGGAAACACCATATATTTT. Encoded protein: CATSILSSGNTIYF.

This chain uses TRBV10-3 with TRBJ2-7; D is unresolved. Trimming cost V 3 bases and J 3 bases, with 9 bases left between them. CDR3 length: 13 amino acids. Germline V gene sequence: CDR1 ENHRY, CDR2 SYGVKD. The CDR3 loop reads CAISEPGYYEQYF. CDR3 in DNA: TGTGCCATCAGTGAACCGGGCTACTACGAGCAGTACTTC.

The chain is built from TRBV4-1 and TRBJ1-1; a possible D gene is TRBD1 (6 bases). Germline CDR1 and CDR2: MGHRA and YSYEKL. The CDR3 has 14 residues. V lost 3 bases and J 2 bases, leaving 10 bases between the germline ends. The CDR3 reads CASSHGQPNTEAFF. In nucleotides, the CDR3 is TGCGCCAGCAGCCATGGACAGCCAAACACTGAAGCTTTCTTT.

This rearrangement joins TRBV30 to TRBJ2-5; tentative D call: TRBD2 (6 bases). The CDR3 spans 15 residues. Germline values: CDR1 GTSNPN, CDR2 SVGIG (reference sequence). V dropped 2 bases and J dropped 0 bases, with 13 bases sitting between them. The CDR3 is CAWSILAEYQETQYF. The CDR3 DNA sequence: TGTGCCTGGAGTATTTTAGCGGAGTACCAAGAGACCCAGTACTTC.

This clone was recorded only once. The chain recombines TRBV5-6 with TRBJ1-1, with D possibly matching TRBD1 (5 bases). Trimming shortened V by 7 bases and J by 6 bases, and 16 bases separated the two germline ends. The CDR3 contains 13 residues. From germline, CDR1 is SGHDT and CDR2 YYEEEE. CDR3 in DNA: TGTGCCAGCGGGAGCAGGGATAGCCCTGAAGCTTTCTTT. It specifies CASGSRDSPEAFF.

This clone was observed a single time. The rearrangement joins TRBV5-4 to TRBJ2-3; D may be TRBD1 (6 bases). V lost 7 bases, J lost 6 bases, and 12 bases lay in between. CDR3 length: 12 amino acids. CDR1 is SGHNT and CDR2 is YYREEE in the germline V gene (reference sequence). The CDR3, as DNA: TGTGCCAGCGAGGGCAGGGGTGATACGCAGTATTTT. The encoded protein is CASEGRGDTQYF.

The gene calls are TRBV28 and TRBJ1-5; TRBD1 aligns across 7 bases. Germline V gene lookup returns CDR1 MDHEN and CDR2 SYDVKM. Unmatched junction bases numbered 4, after V lost 3 bases and J lost 5 bases. The CDR3 spans 14 residues. Here the CDR3 DNA reads TGTGCCAGCAGTTTCGTAGGGGGCGATCAGCCCCAGCATTTT. It specifies CASSFVGGDQPQHF. Supplemented by reference TRBV28 and TRBJ1-5, the full variable domain reads DVKVTQSSRYLVKRTGEKVFLECVQDMDHENMFWYRQDPGLGLRLIYFSYDVKMKEKGDIPEGYSVSREKKERFSLILESASTNQTSMYLCASSFVGGDQPQHFGDGTRLSIL.

The chain couples TRBV5-4 to TRBJ2-1; D possibly corresponds to TRBD2 (5 bases). The CDR3 covers 16 residues. Germline CDR1 SGHNT, CDR2 YYREEE (reference sequence). The V end lost 2 bases, the J end lost 0 bases, and 12 bases lay between the germline ends. The CDR3 loop is CASSLQSGLSYNEQFF. The CDR3 DNA sequence: TGTGCCAGCAGCTTACAGAGCGGCCTCTCCTACAATGAGCAGTTCTTC.

The J gene is TRBJ2-3, the V gene TRBV29-1; TRBD1 might be the D (6 bases). The CDR3 extends over 14 amino acids. With 0 bases removed from V and 11 bases from J, the gap between germline ends came to 18 bases. CDR1 SQVTM and CDR2 ANQGSEA come from the germline V gene. CDR3 coding DNA: TGCAGCGTTGAAGATCCCCGGGACACCTCTCTGCAGTATTTT. Amino acid sequence: CSVEDPRDTSLQYF.

This chain connects TRBV28 to TRBJ2-7; D may be TRBD1 (5 bases). Trimming removed 5 bases from V and 3 bases from J, with 8 bases in between. CDR1 and CDR2 from the germline V gene are MDHEN and SYDVKM. The CDR3 contains 12 residues. The CDR3 protein is CASSQGIYEQYF. The CDR3 coding sequence is TGTGCCAGCAGTCAGGGAATCTACGAGCAGTACTTC. Filled out from reference TRBV28 and TRBJ2-7, the complete variable domain reads DVKVTQSSRYLVKRTGEKVFLECVQDMDHENMFWYRQDPGLGLRLIYFSYDVKMKEKGDIPEGYSVSREKKERFSLILESASTNQTSMYLCASSQGIYEQYFGPGTRLTVT.

V usage is TRBV27 and J usage is TRBJ2-6, with D possibly being TRBD1 (5 bases). The CDR3 loop spans 17 amino acids. Germline values: CDR1 MNHEY, CDR2 SMNVEV (reference sequence). V lost 5 bases, J lost 1 base, and 15 bases lay in between. CDR3 residues: CASSGWQGLSGANVLTF. CDR3 coding DNA: TGTGCCAGCAGTGGGTGGCAGGGCCTATCTGGGGCCAACGTCCTGACTTTC.

The gene calls are TRBV27 and TRBJ2-4, with 12 bases that match TRBD1. The CDR3 covers 13 residues. Germline lookup yields CDR1 MNHEY and CDR2 SMNVEV (reference sequence). V dropped 3 bases and J dropped 15; count of bases not matched to a gene: 6. CDR3 amino acids: CASSLGQGAHGYF. The CDR3 nucleotides are TGTGCCAGCAGTTTGGGACAGGGGGCGCATGGGTACTTC.

The chain has TRBV11-2 and TRBJ2-1; TRBD1 aligns across 8 bases. The CDR3 contains 16 residues. The germline gives CDR1 SGHAT, CDR2 FQNNGV. The junction had 5 bases not matched to a gene; V was cut back by 2 bases and J by 2 bases. The CDR3 DNA is TGTGCCAGCAGCTTAAACAGGGGGGTTACCTACAATGAGCAGTTCTTC. This encodes CASSLNRGVTYNEQFF.

The chain carries TRBV2 and TRBJ1-5, with 9 nucleotides matching TRBD1. Germline CDR1 is SNHLY and CDR2 is FYNNEI. V was pared by 1 base and J by 5 bases, with 0 bases of the junction left unmatched. The CDR3 has 14 residues. The CDR3 DNA follows: TGTGCCAGCAGTGAAGGGGACAGGGATCAGCCCCAGCATTTT. It codes for CASSEGDRDQPQHF.

The chain uses TRBV2 and TRBJ1-3; 7 bases are shared with TRBD1. Unmatched junction bases numbered 6, after V lost 5 bases and J lost 2 bases. The CDR3 consists of 15 residues. Per the germline V gene, CDR1 is SNHLY and CDR2 is FYNNEI. The CDR3 DNA follows: TGTGCCAGCAGTCAGGGGGTAGCCCCTGGAAACACCATATATTTT. This sequence encodes CASSQGVAPGNTIYF.

Here the CDR3 DNA reads TGTGCCAGCAGTTACGGAATGGCAGTAACCCAGTACTTC. Translation: CASSYGMAVTQYF. The chain carries TRBV6-6 and TRBJ2-5; D unclear. The CDR3 runs 13 residues. V was trimmed by 2 bases and J by 8 bases, leaving 12 bases between them. From germline, CDR1 is MNHNY and CDR2 SVGAGI (reference sequence).

The gene calls are TRBV4-2 and TRBJ1-1; no reliable D call. Germline CDR1 LGHNA, CDR2 YNFKEQ. V shed 3 bases and J shed 1 base, with 12 bases lying between them. This CDR3 is 15 amino acids long. CDR3 protein: CASSQKTLWNTEAFF. The CDR3 nucleotides are TGTGCCAGCAGCCAGAAGACACTTTGGAACACTGAAGCTTTCTTT.

The rearrangement uses TRBV6-5 and TRBJ1-5; D may be TRBD1 (6 bases). The length of the CDR3 is 15 residues. Trimming shortened V by 6 bases and J by 0 bases, and 12 bases separated the two germline ends. Germline V gene data show CDR1 as MNHEY and CDR2 as SVGAGI. In DNA form, the CDR3 reads TGTGCCAGCAGACCCACAGGGAATAGCAATCAGCCCCAGCATTTT. It codes for CASRPTGNSNQPQHF.